The clone carrying this T cell receptor beta chain was counted at least ten times. Unique molecular identifiers were incorporated during preparation of the TCRbeta library. TCRdb reanalysed the PCR reads using MiXCR and keeps one entry per CDR3 protein. The sample holds over 150,000 distinct CDR3 sequences; roughly 11% are singletons and the top ten take under 15%. The sample comes from a study of T-cell reconstitution after alpha-beta-depleted transplantation in children. V was clipped by 10 bases and J by 1 base, with 19 bases between them. The CDR3 consists of 15 residues. From germline, CDR1 is SGHVS and CDR2 FQNEAQ.

The source is a boy aged 2 to 9 with acute myeloid leukemia, due to receive a stem cell transplant. Sample: PBMCs, taken before TCRalphabeta/CD19-depleted stem cell transplant. The chain carries TRBV7-8 and TRBJ1-1, with D hard to call. The CDR3 region has the DNA TGTGCCACCGGGCGGGTAGCGCAGAAGAACACTGAAGCTTTCTTT. Its translation is CATGRVAQKNTEAFF.